This TCR beta chain was sequenced during a study of T cell responses to AZD1222 COVID-19 vaccine. This CDR3 has 11 amino acids. The V gene lost 1 base and the J gene lost 8 bases, with 4 bases spanning the gap. Germline V CDR1 and CDR2: SGHAT, FQNNGV. Sequencing was performed with immunoSEQ multiplex PCR; in TCRdb, only in-frame clones are kept and a portion is missing. The sample lists about 130,000 clones, roughly 88% occurring once. The receptor was derived from an adult who received the AZD1222 COVID-19 vaccine. Sequencing used peripheral blood, obtained 28 days after the second AZD1222 dose. The chain joins TRBV11-2 to TRBJ2-3, with D uncertain. The CDR3 protein is CASSLAGTQYF. DNA for the CDR3: TGTGCCAGCAGCTTAGCCGGTACGCAGTATTTT.